Below, 20 T cell receptor beta chains from the same sample are listed, as sequenced in a study of early T cells in non-severe SARS-CoV-2 infection. TCRdb redid the calling of the 5' RACE reads with MiXCR, one entry per CDR3 protein. The sample lists about 100,000 distinct CDR3 sequences; 13% were seen once. The sample was whole blood. These receptors were obtained from an adult who was a healthcare worker with PCR-confirmed SARS-CoV-2 infection or an uninfected control (not recorded which).

This chain joins TRBV14 and TRBJ2-5; D uncertain. V was shortened by 0 bases and J by 5 bases, with 10 bases between the two germline ends. Germline V lookup: CDR1 SGHDN, CDR2 FVKESK. There are 14 residues in the CDR3. CDR3 protein: CASSQEIGDETQYF. The DNA of the CDR3 is TGTGCCAGCAGCCAAGAAATTGGGGATGAGACCCAGTACTTC.

The chain uses TRBV27 and TRBJ2-7; D tentatively reads TRBD1 or TRBD2 (6 bases each). CDR1 MNHEY and CDR2 SMNVEV come from the germline V gene (reference sequence). V was pared by 6 bases and J by 4 bases, with 19 bases between. There are 15 residues in the CDR3. This CDR3 is CASRLTGRWEYEQYF. The CDR3 bases are TGTGCCAGCAGACTAACAGGGAGGTGGGAATACGAGCAGTACTTC.

The V and J genes are TRBV28 and TRBJ2-1; D ambiguous. The CDR3 covers 13 residues. Trimming pared 2 bases from V and 3 bases from J, leaving 5 bases between. CDR1 is MDHEN and CDR2 is SYDVKM in the germline V gene. The CDR3 region has the DNA TGTGCCAGCAGTTTAAAGCTCTACAATGAGCAGTTCTTC. Translation: CASSLKLYNEQFF.

This clonotype was recorded a few times. The chain couples TRBV20-1 to TRBJ2-7, with 7 positions matching TRBD1. The CDR3 covers 13 residues. Trimming at V came to 6 bases and at J to 3 bases, leaving 8 bases not matched to a gene. Germline CDR1 and CDR2: DFQATT and SNEGSKA (reference sequence). CDR3 region: CSAGKQGNYEQYF. CDR3 coding DNA: TGCAGTGCCGGAAAACAGGGGAACTACGAGCAGTACTTC.

This clonotype has just a few counts. J is TRBJ1-1 and V is TRBV5-4; a possible D gene is TRBD1 (6 bases). Per germline, CDR1 SGHNT and CDR2 YYREEE (reference sequence). The V and J ends lost 6 bases and 8 bases respectively, with 11 bases between them. This CDR3 spans 11 amino acids. CDR3 loop: CASNEGGEAFF. The DNA of the CDR3 is TGTGCCAGCAACGAGGGGGGGGAAGCTTTCTTT.

The gene calls are TRBV6-1 and TRBJ1-2; a possible D gene is TRBD1 (5 bases). The ends were cut back, 0 bases at V and 1 base at J, with 9 bases in the middle. Germline V CDR1 and CDR2: MNHNS, SASEGT. CDR3 length: 15 amino acids. CDR3 protein: CASSEAGVYNYGYTF. CDR3 coding DNA: TGTGCCAGCAGTGAAGCAGGGGTTTATAACTATGGCTACACCTTC.

This clonotype was seen more than once but under ten times. The chain is built from TRBV20-1 and TRBJ2-3; D is ambiguous. The CDR3 totals 13 residues. V lost 2 bases, J lost 2 bases, and 8 bases lay in between. CDR1 is DFQATT, CDR2 SNEGSKA, per germline (reference sequence). The CDR3 sequence is CSARFANTDTQYF. The CDR3 DNA is TGCAGTGCTAGATTTGCTAACACAGATACGCAGTATTTT.

This clonotype was counted at least ten times. The rearrangement links TRBV7-8 to TRBJ2-7; D tentatively fits TRBD1 or TRBD2 (5 bases each). The V gene's germline CDR1 is SGHVS and CDR2 FQNEAQ. The V gene lost 4 bases and the J gene lost 2 bases, with 15 bases spanning the gap. This CDR3 has 15 amino acids. The CDR3 bases are TGTGCCAGCAGCTCCGGGGCAGGGTTAGCCTACGAGCAGTACTTC. Translation gives CASSSGAGLAYEQYF. Full variable domain (remainder filled in from reference TRBV7-8 and TRBJ2-7): GAGVSQSPRYKVAKRGQDVALRCDPISGHVSLFWYQQALGQGPEFLTYFQNEAQLDKSGLPSDRFFAERPEGSVSTLKIQRTQQEDSAVYLCASSSGAGLAYEQYFGPGTRLTVT.

This clonotype appeared many times. The chain carries TRBV18 and TRBJ2-1; D is unresolved. V lost 2 bases and J lost 4, with 9 bases in between. This CDR3 has 14 residues. CDR1 KGHSH and CDR2 LQKENI come from the germline V gene. The CDR3 loop is CASSPSDGYNEQFF. The CDR3 coding sequence is TGTGCCAGCTCACCATCGGACGGTTACAATGAGCAGTTCTTC.

CDR3 sequence (DNA): TGCAGCGTGGGGGGAGGCGGATCCCAAGAGACCCAGTACTTC. Protein: CSVGGGGSQETQYF. The rearrangement uses TRBV29-1 and TRBJ2-5; D may be TRBD2 (6 bases). The CDR3 is made up of 14 amino acids. Germline loops: CDR1 SQVTM, CDR2 ANQGSEA. Trimming took off 6 bases at V and 1 base at J, with 15 bases between the two ends.

The V call is TRBV7-2, the J call TRBJ1-5, with 8 bases aligning to TRBD1. Germline values: CDR1 SGHTA, CDR2 FQGNSA. V lost 4 bases to trimming and J lost 4 bases; unmatched junction nucleotides: 9. The CDR3 length is 16 residues. CDR3 nucleotides: TGTGCCAGCAGCTCCCCCGGACAGGGACATAATCAGCCCCAGCATTTT. Encoded protein: CASSSPGQGHNQPQHF.

This clonotype occurred many times. This chain uses TRBV18 with TRBJ2-7; D uncertain. The CDR3 spans 11 residues. Per the germline V gene, CDR1 is KGHSH and CDR2 is LQKENI. Trimming pared 6 bases from V and 3 bases from J, leaving 6 bases between. CDR3 sequence (DNA): TGTGCCAGCTCGCAAAACTACGAGCAGTACTTC. Translation: CASSQNYEQYF. The whole variable domain, filled in from reference TRBV18 and TRBJ2-7, reads NAGVMQNPRHLVRRRGQEARLRCSPMKGHSHVYWYRQLPEEGLKFMVYLQKENIIDESGMPKERFSAEFPKEGPSILRIQQVVRGDSAAYFCASSQNYEQYFGPGTRLTVT.

This clonotype was seen ten or more times. The chain carries TRBV18 and TRBJ2-3; no firm D call. Trimming removed 3 bases from V and 0 bases from J, with 7 bases in between. The CDR3 runs to 14 residues. The germline V gene encodes CDR1 KGHSH and CDR2 LQKENI. The CDR3 nucleotides are TGTGCCAGCTCACCGATATATAGCACAGATACGCAGTATTTT. As protein: CASSPIYSTDTQYF.

This chain's CDR3 is CSVDRGQDTQYF. For the CDR3, the DNA is TGCAGCGTGGACAGGGGGCAAGATACGCAGTATTTT. The chain couples TRBV29-1 to TRBJ2-3, with TRBD1 matching 11 bases. The germline V gene encodes CDR1 SQVTM and CDR2 ANQGSEA. The CDR3 has 12 residues. V was pared by 6 bases and J by 5 bases, with 1 base of the junction left unmatched.

This clonotype was detected only a few times. This chain links TRBV7-8 with TRBJ2-1, with D maybe TRBD2 (6 bases). The V gene's germline CDR1 is SGHVS and CDR2 FQNEAQ. V lost 5 bases, J lost 6 bases, and 17 bases lay in between. The CDR3 is made up of 15 amino acids. The CDR3 nucleotides are TGTGCCAGCAGCGCCACTAGCAGCCTGGTCAATGAGCAGTTCTTC. Translation gives CASSATSSLVNEQFF.

This clonotype was observed a few times. V is TRBV5-1 and J is TRBJ2-7; 11 bases are a match to TRBD2. After removal of 1 base from V and 4 bases from J, the junction contained 4 bases not matched to a gene. In germline, CDR1 is SGHRS, CDR2 YFSETQ. CDR3 length: 15 amino acids. The CDR3 DNA reads as TGCGCCAGCAGCTTGCAGTCTAGCGGGGGGTACGAGCAGTACTTC. It encodes CASSLQSSGGYEQYF. The whole variable domain, remainder taken from reference TRBV5-1 and TRBJ2-7, is KAGVTQTPRYLIKTRGQQVTLSCSPISGHRSVSWYQQTPGQGLQFLFEYFSETQRNKGNFPGRFSGRQFSNSRSEMNVSTLELGDSALYLCASSLQSSGGYEQYFGPGTRLTVT.

The V call is TRBV25-1, the J call TRBJ2-7, with D uncertain. There are 13 residues in the CDR3. V dropped 5 bases and J dropped 4 bases, with 12 bases sitting between them. The germline V gene has CDR1 MGHDK and CDR2 SYGVNS. CDR3 coding DNA: TGTGCCAGCAGTCGCTCTAGTGGGTACGAGCAGTACTTC. This codes for CASSRSSGYEQYF.

This rearrangement joins TRBV25-1 to TRBJ1-1; possibly TRBD1 for D (6 bases). CDR3 size: 13 residues. The V end was cut by 6 bases, the J end by 12 bases, with 20 bases between. Germline lookup yields CDR1 MGHDK and CDR2 SYGVNS. In DNA, the CDR3 is TGTGCCAGCAGGAGGGGGGCCACAAAAACACCTTTCTTT. This encodes CASRRGATKTPFF.

This clonotype came up many times. This rearrangement joins TRBV6-1 to TRBJ1-2; D might be TRBD1 (5 bases). V was cut by 4 bases and J by 4 bases, with 16 bases left in between. The V gene's germline CDR1 is MNHNS and CDR2 SASEGT. The CDR3 has 15 residues. The DNA for the CDR3 is TGTGCCAGCAGTGTCTTCCGAGACAGCGGCTATGGCTACACCTTC. Translating it yields CASSVFRDSGYGYTF.

The chain employs TRBV20-1 and TRBJ1-2; D gene ambiguous. CDR1 and CDR2 from the germline V gene are DFQATT and SNEGSKA (reference sequence). CDR3 length equals 13 residues. The V and J ends lost 2 bases and 1 base respectively, with 8 bases between them. CDR3 in DNA: TGCAGTGCTAGACCTAACCTTAACTATGGCTACACCTTC. The encoded protein is CSARPNLNYGYTF.